This T cell receptor (beta chain) was found in a study of blood T cell repertoires in COVID-19. V was cut by 5 bases and J by 3 bases, with 8 bases left in between. CDR3 length: 12 amino acids. CDR1 and CDR2 from the germline V gene are MDHEN and SYDVKM. Sequencing used immunoSEQ multiplex PCR; TCRdb keeps in-frame clones, though not all of them. The sample lists under 450,000 clones, just over 90% occurring once. The receptor's source is a middle-aged woman who had been exposed to COVID-19. This chain links TRBV28 with TRBJ2-7; possibly TRBD1 for D (5 bases). The sequenced sample was PBMCs or T cells enriched from blood (not recorded which). The CDR3 sequence is CASSPQGYEQYF. The CDR3 nucleotides read TGTGCCAGCAGTCCGCAGGGCTACGAGCAGTACTTC. Drawing the rest from reference TRBV28 and TRBJ2-7, the complete variable domain is DVKVTQSSRYLVKRTGEKVFLECVQDMDHENMFWYRQDPGLGLRLIYFSYDVKMKEKGDIPEGYSVSREKKERFSLILESASTNQTSMYLCASSPQGYEQYFGPGTRLTVT.